Listed below are T cell receptor beta chains from one sample, sequenced in a study of T cell repertoires in cytomegalovirus infection. Each CDR3 protein is one row after TCRdb ran MiXCR on the reads. The sample holds under 95,000 distinct CDR3 sequences, 4% seen once. The sample consisted of PBMCs. The receptor set was obtained from a human donor in good health (CMV status not recorded). Some clones in this sample may be carry-over from other donors' samples. Both conserved end residues are part of each CDR3. A D gene is named only where the DNA matches it firmly. Clone size is given for some rows only: seen once, a few or many times, or a class if the clone is expanded.

v_gene	d_gene	abundance	j_gene	CDR3nt	CDR3aa
TRBV7-3	.	.	TRBJ2-5	TGTGCCAGCAGCGTTCCCAGTGAAGGAGAGACCCAGTACTTC	CASSVPSEGETQYF
TRBV11-2	TRBD1	.	TRBJ1-1	TGTGCCAGCAGCTTAGTCAGGGGGCGAGCTGAAGCTTTCTTT	CASSLVRGRAEAFF
TRBV7-2	.	many	TRBJ2-5	TGTGCCAGCAGCCCCCGAGGGATTAGGGCGGCCGAGACCCAGTACTTC	CASSPRGIRAAETQYF
TRBV5-4	TRBD1	many	TRBJ2-7	TGTGCCAGCAAGGTCGGAGGACAGGGAACCTACGAGCAGTACTTC	CASKVGGQGTYEQYF
TRBV5-1	.	many	TRBJ1-1	TGCGCCAGCAGCCAAAACAGGAGGAACACTGAAGCTTTCTTT	CASSQNRRNTEAFF
TRBV7-3	TRBD1	many	TRBJ2-2	TGTGCCAGCAGCCCACACAGCCCCGGGACAGGGAACACCGGGGAGCTGTTTTTT	CASSPHSPGTGNTGELFF
TRBV28	.	many	TRBJ2-7	TGTGCCAGCGGGTTAGTAGCCTACGAGCAGTACTTC	CASGLVAYEQYF
TRBV6-2/TRBV6-3	TRBD1	many	TRBJ2-2	TGTGCCAGCAGACGCCCGGGACAGGGGGCAGCCGGGGAGCTGTTTTTT	CASRRPGQGAAGELFF
TRBV11-2	TRBD2	many	TRBJ2-1	TGTGCCAGCAGCCCACTAGCGATCCGAAGGGAGCAGTTCTTC	CASSPLAIRREQFF
TRBV7-2	.	many	TRBJ2-7	TGTGCCAGCAGCTCAACGGCTTACGAGCAGTACTTC	CASSSTAYEQYF
TRBV7-2	.	many	TRBJ1-3	TGTGCCAGCAGCTTAGCCGGGACAAGTACTGGAAACACCATATATTTT	CASSLAGTSTGNTIYF
TRBV6-8	.	many	TRBJ2-7	TGTGCCAGCAGTACCTACCGACTTGACGAGCAGTACTTC	CASSTYRLDEQYF
TRBV7-2	.	many	TRBJ2-1	TGTGCCAGCAGCTTGGGGCTGGGACCCTACAATGAGCAGTTCTTC	CASSLGLGPYNEQFF
TRBV7-2	TRBD1	many	TRBJ1-1	TGTGCCAGCAGATCTCAACAGGGGGCTGAAGCTTTCTTT	CASRSQQGAEAFF
TRBV7-6	.	many	TRBJ1-2	TGTGCCAGCAGCCCGAGCCTGGGGTATGGCTACACCTTC	CASSPSLGYGYTF
TRBV7-2	.	many	TRBJ1-5	TGTGCCAGCAGCAGGATTCAGGGTGTACAGCCCCAGCATTTT	CASSRIQGVQPQHF
TRBV6-6	.	many	TRBJ2-7	TGTGCCAGCAGTTACTCGAGACAGGGAGGGTACGAGCAGTACTTC	CASSYSRQGGYEQYF
TRBV29-1	.	many	TRBJ2-5	TGCAGCGTTGATTTCAGAGGGGTCGAGACCCAGTACTTC	CSVDFRGVETQYF
TRBV7-2	TRBD2	many	TRBJ2-5	TGTGCCAGCAGCTTAGTTCGGGGGGGGCAAGAGACCCAGTACTTC	CASSLVRGGQETQYF
TRBV5-1	TRBD1	many	TRBJ1-1	TGCGCCAGCAGCTTGGGGGACCTGACAGGGGGTACCACTGAAGCTTTCTTT	CASSLGDLTGGTTEAFF
TRBV2	.	many	TRBJ1-1	TGTGCCAGCAGAGTGGGGGGCGCGGGGACTGAAGCTTTCTTT	CASRVGGAGTEAFF
TRBV7-2	.	many	TRBJ1-5	TGTGCCAGCAGCCTCGGGCTTAGACAGCCCCAGCATTTT	CASSLGLRQPQHF
TRBV7-2	TRBD1	many	TRBJ2-1	TGTGCCAGCAGAGGGACAGGGAAGTGGAATGAGCAGTTCTTC	CASRGTGKWNEQFF
TRBV7-8	.	many	TRBJ2-5	TGTGCCAGCAGCTTAAGTTGGGGGCAAGAGACCCAGTACTTC	CASSLSWGQETQYF
TRBV19	.	many	TRBJ2-1	TGTGCCAGTAGTATAAAAGGGTGGGTCAGCAATGAGCAGTTCTTC	CASSIKGWVSNEQFF
TRBV7-9	.	many	TRBJ1-5	TGTGCCAGCAGCTCCGATGGGTGGGGGAGCAATCAGCCCCAGCATTTT	CASSSDGWGSNQPQHF
TRBV7-8	.	few	TRBJ1-1	TGTGCCAGCAGCTTAGGGGATTGGACCACTGAAGCTTTCTTT	CASSLGDWTTEAFF
TRBV7-8	.	many	TRBJ1-6	TGTGCCAGCAGCTTAGCGGTAGATTCACCCCTCCACTTT	CASSLAVDSPLHF
TRBV7-2	TRBD1	many	TRBJ1-1	TGTGCCAGCAGCATCAGGGGGACGAACACTGAAGCTTTCTTT	CASSIRGTNTEAFF
TRBV14	.	many	TRBJ1-1	TGTGCCAGCAGCCAGAGGACCCCCAGGGCCCTGAACACTGAAGCTTTCTTT	CASSQRTPRALNTEAFF
TRBV7-6	.	many	TRBJ2-6	TGTGCCAGCAGCTCAAAGGCATCTGGGGCCAACGTCCTGACTTTC	CASSSKASGANVLTF
TRBV11-2	TRBD2	many	TRBJ2-2	TGTGCCAGCAGGCCGACCGGGACTAGCGGGGCCGGGGAGCTGTTTTTT	CASRPTGTSGAGELFF
TRBV7-2	.	many	TRBJ1-1	TGTGCCAGCAGCTTAGGGAGGGGCGAAGCTTTCTTT	CASSLGRGEAFF
TRBV28	TRBD2	many	TRBJ2-1	TGTGCCAGCGCTAGCGGGGGAACCTACAATGAGCAGTTCTTC	CASASGGTYNEQFF
TRBV7-2	.	many	TRBJ2-5	TGTGCCAGCAGCACGCATAGGGGGAGGGAGACCCAGTACTTC	CASSTHRGRETQYF
TRBV7-2	.	many	TRBJ2-7	TGTGCCAGCAGCTTAAGGGGAGGCTATTACGAGCAGTACTTC	CASSLRGGYYEQYF
TRBV6-1	.	many	TRBJ1-5	TGTGCCGCCCGGGACAATAATCAGCCCCAGCATTTT	CAARDNNQPQHF
TRBV7-2	.	many	TRBJ2-2	TGTGCCAGCAGCTTAGAGCAGTGGGGGAGGGAGCTGTTTTTT	CASSLEQWGRELFF
TRBV7-2	.	many	TRBJ1-2	TGTGCCAGCAGCTTAGGAGCAGGGGTCGATGGCTACACCTTC	CASSLGAGVDGYTF
TRBV5-6	.	many	TRBJ2-7	TGTGCCAGCAGCCACCCTTCCGGGACCAGCGACGAGCAGTACTTC	CASSHPSGTSDEQYF
TRBV12-3/TRBV12-4	.	many	TRBJ2-1	TGTGCCAGCAGTTTCGACATTTACAATGAGCAGTTCTTC	CASSFDIYNEQFF
TRBV12-3/TRBV12-4	TRBD2	many	TRBJ2-4	TGTGCCAGCAGTTTCGGGGGGGGACTCCAAAACATTCAGTACTTC	CASSFGGGLQNIQYF
TRBV7-2	.	many	TRBJ1-3	TGTGCCAGCAGCTTATCAATCGGCGGCACCATATATTTT	CASSLSIGGTIYF
TRBV7-2	TRBD2	many	TRBJ2-1	TGTGCCAGCAGCTTAGGGACTAGCGGCTACTCCTACAATGAGCAGTTCTTC	CASSLGTSGYSYNEQFF
TRBV7-2	TRBD2	.	TRBJ2-4	TGTGCCAGCAGCTCGCCGGGGGGGCGCGGGGGGCCTCCCAAAAACATTCAGTACTTC	CASSSPGGRGGPPKNIQYF
TRBV28	.	many	TRBJ2-5	TGTGCCAGCAGTTTATCGGCAGGGTGGTACCAAGAGACCCAGTACTTC	CASSLSAGWYQETQYF